The 4 T cell receptor beta chains below all came from one sample that was sequenced in a study of identical twins. TCRdb itself ran the 5' RACE reads through MiXCR, one entry per CDR3 protein. The top ten hold about 1.8% of the sample, which has approximately 700,000 distinct CDR3 sequences, around 6% seen once. The specimen was naive T cells sorted from blood. These receptor sequences come from a man aged 18 to 30 in good health.

This clonotype was seen many times. V usage is TRBV29-1 and J usage is TRBJ1-2, with TRBD1 matching over 7 bases. The CDR3 contains 12 residues. Germline CDR1 is SQVTM and CDR2 is ANQGSEA. V trimming: 7 bases; J trimming: 8 bases; junction bases outside the gene matches: 10. This CDR3 reads CSALRQGEGYTF. In DNA, the CDR3 is TGCAGCGCACTGAGACAGGGCGAGGGCTACACCTTC.

Ten or more counts support this clonotype. The J gene is TRBJ2-3, the V gene TRBV12-3 or TRBV12-4; the D is unclear. This CDR3 has 15 amino acids. Trimming took off 5 bases at V and 2 bases at J, with 14 bases between the two ends. This chain's CDR3 is CASSPPNSLTDTQYF. The CDR3 DNA reads TGTGCCAGCAGTCCTCCCAACAGCCTCACAGATACGCAGTATTTT.

The chain is built from TRBV4-2 and TRBJ2-3; 14 bases align to TRBD2. CDR3 length: 16 residues. Trimming took 3 bases from V and 5 from J; bases not matched to a gene: 4. Per germline, CDR1 LGHNA and CDR2 YNFKEQ. CDR3 sequence (DNA): TGTGCCAGCAGCCATCCGGGACTAGCGGGAGAAGATACGCAGTATTTT. As protein: CASSHPGLAGEDTQYF.

The chain couples TRBV11-3 to TRBJ2-1; D may be TRBD2 (6 bases). Germline assignment: CDR1 SGHNT and CDR2 YENEEA. This CDR3 spans 13 amino acids. Trimming took 3 bases from V and 9 from J, leaving 12 bases between them. CDR3 residues: CASSLSGSSEQFF. The CDR3 DNA sequence: TGTGCCAGCAGCTTGTCCGGGAGTAGTGAGCAGTTCTTC.